This TCR beta chain came from a study of shared clonotypes between healthy human individuals. The protocol was immunoSEQ multiplex PCR, while the TCRdb copy is restricted to in-frame clones and leaves out a portion. Of approximately 2.5 million clones in the sample, around nine tenths are singletons; the top ten hold about 0.13%. This CDR3 is 14 amino acids long. V was shortened by 2 bases and J by 4 bases, with 11 bases between the two germline ends. Germline V gene data show CDR1 as SGHAT and CDR2 as FQNNGV. Negatively enriched CD4+ T cells were divided by CD45RA into naive and memory. Sequenced input: naive CD4+ T cells sorted from blood. Subset indicated: CD45RA+ positively selected. This chain uses TRBV11-2 with TRBJ1-1; no reliable D call. This clonotype was obtained from a man between 18 and 29 years old in good health. The CDR3 is CASSLPGVGTEAFF. The CDR3 DNA reads as TGTGCCAGCAGCTTACCCGGGGTCGGCACTGAAGCTTTCTTT.